The 20 T cell receptor beta chains below come from one sample, sequenced in a study of T and B cells in COVID-19 patients. From blood, roughly 250-500 ng of genomic DNA served as TRB template. BIOMED2 TRB-A/B primer pools were used in multiplex TRB PCR. TCRdb itself ran the multiplex PCR reads through MiXCR, one entry per CDR3 protein. This table holds roughly 12,000 distinct CDR3 sequences, just under 30% found once. Specimen: blood. The receptors come from a human donor who had recovered from COVID-19.

CDR3 sequence: CASSIPFWIQYF. The CDR3 bases are TGTGCCAGCAGCATTCCTTTTTGGATTCAGTACTTC. The J gene is TRBJ2-4, the V gene TRBV11-3, with D unclear. The CDR3 loop spans 12 amino acids. Trimming left V 5 bases short and J 10 bases short, with 12 bases between. Germline assignment: CDR1 SGHNT and CDR2 YENEEA.

This clonotype was seen only a few times. This chain links TRBV18 with TRBJ2-7; D may be TRBD2 (6 bases). This CDR3 comprises 15 residues. Trimming removed 3 bases from V and 0 bases from J, with 12 bases in between. In germline, CDR1 is KGHSH, CDR2 LQKENI. The CDR3, as DNA: TGTGCCAGCTCACCCCGCGGGACCAGCTCCTACGAGCAGTACTTC. The encoded protein is CASSPRGTSSYEQYF.

The chain carries TRBV20-1 and TRBJ2-3; 9 bases match TRBD2. CDR3 size: 13 residues. Germline CDR1 DFQATT, CDR2 SNEGSKA (reference sequence). In nucleotides, the CDR3 is TGCAGCGCCCCGGGACTAGCATCCGATACGCAGTATTTT. Translated, it gives CSAPGLASDTQYF.

This clonotype was observed once. The rearrangement uses TRBV11-3 and TRBJ2-7; 11 bases line up with TRBD1. Germline lookup yields CDR1 SGHNT and CDR2 YENEEA. With 2 bases clipped from V and 4 bases from J, the junction kept 4 bases outside the gene matches. This CDR3 has 15 residues. CDR3: CASSLRGDRGYEQYF. In nucleotides, the CDR3 is TGTGCCAGCAGCTTACGAGGGGACAGGGGGTACGAGCAGTACTTC.

This clonotype was detected ten times or more. The rearrangement uses TRBV18 and TRBJ2-5; 7 positions match TRBD2. Germline CDR1 reads KGHSH; CDR2 reads LQKENI. The CDR3 is 15 amino acids. The V segment lost 3 bases and the J segment 2 bases; nucleotides outside the gene matches: 6. The DNA of the CDR3 is TGTGCCAGCTCACCGGGGCAGGGAGGGCAAGAGACCCAGTACTTC. This sequence encodes CASSPGQGGQETQYF. Full variable domain (rest looked up from reference TRBV18 and TRBJ2-5): NAGVMQNPRHLVRRRGQEARLRCSPMKGHSHVYWYRQLPEEGLKFMVYLQKENIIDESGMPKERFSAEFPKEGPSILRIQQVVRGDSAAYFCASSPGQGGQETQYFGPGTRLLVL.

The V call is TRBV4-3, the J call TRBJ1-4; 7 bases align to TRBD1. The CDR3 has 12 residues. The germline gives CDR1 LGHNA, CDR2 YSLEER. J lost 8 bases, V lost 5 bases, and 2 bases had no gene match. The chain's CDR3 is CASSRGREKLFF. CDR3 nucleotide sequence: TGCGCCAGCAGCAGGGGGCGCGAAAAACTGTTTTTT.

By share of the sample, this clonotype is medium-sized. The gene calls are TRBV5-6 and TRBJ2-5; D not resolved. Germline V CDR1 and CDR2: SGHDT, YYEEEE. V lost 0 bases and J lost 2, with 5 bases in between. The CDR3 consists of 13 residues. CDR3 nucleotide sequence: TGTGCCAGCAGCTTGGGGTGGCAAGAGACCCAGTACTTC. It is translated as CASSLGWQETQYF.

This clonotype turned up a few times. This chain joins TRBV30 and TRBJ1-5; 7 bases are a match to TRBD1. J gave up 7 bases and V 2 bases, and 5 bases lay outside the gene matches. The length of the CDR3 is 13 residues. Per germline, CDR1 GTSNPN and CDR2 SVGIG (reference sequence). Here the CDR3 reads CAWSRTGAQPQHF. DNA for the CDR3: TGTGCCTGGAGTCGGACAGGAGCCCAGCCCCAGCATTTT.

This clonotype is termed medium-sized. The chain links TRBV19 to TRBJ1-4; D remains unclear. V was clipped by 1 base and J by 7 bases, with 13 bases between them. Germline-derived CDR1 and CDR2 are LNHDA and SQIVND (reference sequence). The length of the CDR3 is 15 residues. CDR3 amino acids: CASSIVGIGSEKLFF. CDR3 DNA: TGTGCCAGTAGTATAGTAGGAATAGGGAGTGAAAAACTGTTTTTT.

This clonotype appeared many times. This sequence joins TRBV30 and TRBJ1-2; 7 nucleotides align to TRBD1. Germline CDR1 GTSNPN, CDR2 SVGIG (reference sequence). The V segment lost 4 bases and the J segment 4 bases; nucleotides outside the gene matches: 3. The CDR3 has 12 amino acids. For the CDR3, the DNA is TGTGCCTGGACGGGACAGTTCTATGGCTACACCTTC. Translated: CAWTGQFYGYTF.

The chain has TRBV7-2 and TRBJ1-1, with D unclear. V lost 1 base, J lost 11 bases, and 17 bases lay in between. Germline assignment: CDR1 SGHTA and CDR2 FQGNSA. This CDR3 has 14 amino acids. The CDR3 region is CASSLGETQFEAFF. The CDR3 nucleotides read TGTGCCAGCAGCTTAGGAGAGACACAATTTGAGGCTTTCTTT.

The V gene is TRBV24-1, the J gene TRBJ1-2, with D unclear. The CDR3 covers 12 residues. CDR1 and CDR2 from the germline V gene are KGHDR and SFDVKD. V lost 0 bases, J lost 8 bases, and 6 bases lay in between. This CDR3 is CATSDLLGGYTF. The CDR3 coding sequence is TGTGCCACCAGTGATTTGCTCGGGGGCTACACCTTC.

This rearrangement joins TRBV12-3 or TRBV12-4 to TRBJ2-7, with D possibly matching TRBD1 (6 bases). CDR3 size: 12 residues. Between the trimmed V and J ends, which lost 4 bases and 7 bases, there was a span of 11 bases. CDR3 DNA: TGTGCCAGCAGTTCAGGCAGGGGAGAGCAGTACGTC. Its translation: CASSSGRGEQYV.

The CDR3 DNA reads TGTGCCAGCAGTTACATGGGACTAGCGAGCTTTTACAATGAGCAGTTCTTC. Its protein product is CASSYMGLASFYNEQFF. The chain employs TRBV6-2 or TRBV6-3 and TRBJ2-1, with 10 bases that match TRBD2. CDR1 MNHEY and CDR2 SVGEGT come from the germline V gene. The ends lost 2 bases at V and 4 bases at J; junction bases unmatched: 8. The CDR3 consists of 17 residues.

V and J are TRBV6-2 or TRBV6-3 and TRBJ2-3, with TRBD2 identical over 11 bases. The CDR3 length is 16 residues. The germline CDR1 and CDR2 sequences are MNHEY and SVGEGT. J lost 0 bases, V lost 6 bases, and 5 bases had no gene match. CDR3 sequence (DNA): TGTGCCAGCAGCACCGGACTAGCGGGCAGCACAGATACGCAGTATTTT. Protein product: CASSTGLAGSTDTQYF.

The rearrangement joins TRBV6-5 to TRBJ2-7; 11 nucleotides line up with TRBD1. Germline assignment: CDR1 MNHEY and CDR2 SVGAGI. This CDR3 is 15 amino acids long. The trim removed 8 bases at V and 1 base at J, leaving 7 bases unmatched. The CDR3, as DNA: TGTGCCAGCGAGAACCGGGACAGGGGGTCCTACGAGCAGTACTTC. Protein product: CASENRDRGSYEQYF.

This clonotype qualifies as medium-sized (0.01 to 0.1%). This chain joins TRBV5-6 and TRBJ2-7; D may be TRBD2 (5 bases). Trimming cost V 4 bases and J 3 bases, with 11 bases left between them. Germline V gene sequence: CDR1 SGHDT, CDR2 YYEEEE. The CDR3 spans 13 residues. CDR3 DNA: TGTGCCAGCAGCGGAGGAACCTACTACGAGCAGTACGTC. Its protein is CASSGGTYYEQYV.

This clonotype turned up a few times. The chain employs TRBV6-1 and TRBJ2-1, with 9 nucleotides matching TRBD2. Germline V lookup: CDR1 MNHNS, CDR2 SASEGT. CDR3 length: 15 residues. The ends lost 0 bases at V and 8 bases at J; junction bases unmatched: 5. The CDR3 bases are TGTGCCAGCAGTGAAGCAGCGGGAGGAGGCGATGAGCAGTTCTTC. Protein sequence: CASSEAAGGGDEQFF.

Worth noting for this clonotype: A junction boundary mismatches the germline segment, possibly from a read error. The rearrangement joins TRBV5-5 to TRBJ1-5; D is ambiguous. CDR1 SGHKS and CDR2 YYEKEE come from the germline V gene (reference sequence). The CDR3 spans 15 residues. CDR3 DNA: TGCGCCAGCAGCTTGGAAGGGTTGAGCAATCAGCCCCAGCATTTT. Amino acid sequence: CASSLEGLSNQPQHF.

The V gene is TRBV6-1, the J gene TRBJ2-5; 7 nucleotides align to TRBD1. Germline trimming cut 2 bases from V and 5 bases from J; bases unmatched to any gene: 5. The CDR3 loop spans 14 amino acids. Germline lookup yields CDR1 MNHNS and CDR2 SASEGT. CDR3 sequence reads: CASSEQTGRETQYF. The CDR3 nucleotides read TGTGCCAGCAGTGAACAGACAGGGCGGGAGACCCAGTACTTC.